The rows below give T cell receptor beta chains drawn from one sample of a study of blood T cell repertoires in COVID-19. Data came from immunoSEQ multiplex PCR; TCRdb stores just in-frame clones and leaves some out. In the table there are 400,000 to 450,000 clones, 86% of which are singletons. Sequencing input: peripheral blood. The receptors stem from a woman aged 25-40 years with active or convalescent COVID-19. Each CDR3 is given with its conserved first and last residue. The D gene is left open where the match is weak. Clone sizes are given selectively: once, few, many, or a class where the clone is expanded.

V gene	clone size	J gene	D gene	CDR3 protein	CDR3 DNA
TRBV4-1	few	TRBJ2-3	NA	CASSQDSSGGTDTQYF	TGCGCCAGCAGCCAAGATTCCAGCGGAGGCACAGATACGCAGTATTTT
TRBV7-2	NA	TRBJ1-2	NA	CASTPGYGYTF	TGTGCCAGCACCCCGGGCTATGGCTACACCTTC
TRBV7-9	NA	TRBJ1-2	NA	CASSPNRELLGYTF	TGTGCCAGCAGCCCCAACAGGGAGTTGTTAGGCTACACCTTC
TRBV18	NA	TRBJ2-3	NA	CASSPGTPNTQYF	TGTGCCAGCTCACCCGGGACACCCAATACGCAGTATTTT
TRBV27	once	TRBJ1-2	TRBD1	CASSLTGDYGYTF	TGTGCCAGCAGTTTGACAGGGGACTATGGCTACACCTTC
TRBV6-5	NA	TRBJ1-2	NA	CASSLEIGYTF	TGTGCCAGCAGTCTTGAGATCGGCTACACCTTC
TRBV6-1	once	TRBJ2-3	TRBD2	CASSEPGLAPDTQYF	TGTGCCAGCAGTGAGCCGGGACTAGCCCCAGATACGCAGTATTTT
TRBV3-1/TRBV3-2	few	TRBJ2-7	NA	CASSLRGSYEQYF	TGTGCCAGCAGCTTACGGGGCTCCTACGAGCAGTACTTC
TRBV7-2	NA	TRBJ1-3	NA	CASSSTGYGNTIYF	TGTGCCAGCAGCTCTACGGGGTATGGAAACACCATATATTTT
TRBV2	few	TRBJ2-2	TRBD2	CASSELLLAGGNTGELFF	TGTGCCAGCAGTGAACTTTTGTTAGCGGGGGGGAACACCGGGGAGCTGTTTTTT
TRBV2	NA	TRBJ2-7	TRBD1	CASRDRDRVADEQYF	TGTGCCAGCAGGGACCGGGACAGGGTAGCAGACGAGCAGTACTTC
TRBV18	NA	TRBJ2-7	NA	CASSPGGSYEQYF	TGTGCCAGCTCACCCGGGGGATCCTACGAGCAGTACTTC
TRBV3-1/TRBV3-2	NA	TRBJ2-7	NA	CASSQTRAYEQYF	TGTGCCAGCAGCCAAACGCGGGCCTACGAGCAGTACTTC
TRBV6-6	once	TRBJ1-4	NA	CASSYFGATNEKLFF	TGTGCCAGCAGTTACTTCGGGGCAACTAATGAAAAACTGTTTTTT
TRBV27	NA	TRBJ2-7	TRBD2	CASIRRGTSGYEQYF	TGTGCCAGCATTAGAAGAGGGACTAGCGGTTACGAGCAGTACTTC
TRBV12-3/TRBV12-4	NA	TRBJ2-5	NA	CASSFIQSETQYF	TGTGCCAGCAGTTTTATACAGAGCGAGACCCAGTACTTC
TRBV2	NA	TRBJ1-4	TRBD1	CATYRGDDEKLFF	TGTGCCACCTACAGGGGTGATGATGAAAAACTGTTTTTT
TRBV7-2	NA	TRBJ1-1	NA	CASSPYDRNTEAFF	TGTGCCAGCAGCCCCTACGACAGGAACACTGAAGCTTTCTTT
TRBV11-2	NA	TRBJ2-1	TRBD2	CASSLASGSPNEQFF	TGTGCCAGCAGCTTAGCTAGCGGGAGCCCCAATGAGCAGTTCTTC
TRBV12-5	NA	TRBJ2-5	NA	CASGLGPKDDRKAETQYF	TGTGCTAGTGGTTTGGGTCCGAAGGACGACAGGAAGGCAGAGACCCAGTACTTC
TRBV7-9	NA	TRBJ1-1	TRBD1	CASARDSMNTEAFF	TGTGCCAGCGCACGGGACAGCATGAACACTGAAGCTTTCTTT
TRBV19	NA	TRBJ1-5	TRBD1	CASSLGTGRQPQHF	TGTGCCAGTAGTCTAGGGACAGGGCGACAGCCCCAGCATTTT
TRBV13	few	TRBJ2-3	NA	CASSLGAITDTQYF	TGTGCCAGCAGCTTAGGTGCTATCACAGATACGCAGTATTTT
TRBV30	NA	TRBJ2-3	TRBD1	CASTWDSESSTDTQYF	TGTGCCTCGACCTGGGACAGTGAGTCTAGCACAGATACGCAGTATTTT
TRBV6-1	NA	TRBJ1-1	TRBD1	CASSLQDRVNTEAFF	TGTGCCAGCAGCCTCCAGGACAGGGTGAACACTGAAGCTTTCTTT
TRBV6-5	NA	TRBJ1-4	TRBD1	CASSSTGVTNEKLFF	TGTGCCAGCAGCTCAACAGGGGTAACTAATGAAAAACTGTTTTTT
TRBV29-1	NA	TRBJ1-4	TRBD1	CSVGQPNEKLFF	TGCAGCGTGGGACAGCCTAATGAAAAACTGTTTTTT
TRBV5-6	NA	TRBJ1-4	TRBD1	CASSLGTGSNEKLFF	TGTGCCAGCAGCTTGGGGACAGGGAGTAATGAAAAACTGTTTTTT
TRBV29-1	NA	TRBJ1-2	TRBD1	CSVLRTGEGGYTF	TGCAGCGTACTTAGGACAGGGGAAGGGGGCTACACCTTC
TRBV2	few	TRBJ1-1	TRBD1	CASSETPALTGVTEAFF	TGTGCCAGCAGTGAGACCCCAGCCCTGACAGGGGTGACTGAAGCTTTCTTT
TRBV7-2	NA	TRBJ2-1	NA	CASSLGTGQFF	TGTGCCAGCAGCTTAGGGACCGGACAGTTCTTC
TRBV19	few	TRBJ1-5	TRBD1	CASSGDSSNQPQHF	TGTGCCAGTAGCGGGGACAGCAGCAATCAGCCCCAGCATTTT